This TCR beta chain derives from a study of OX40 agonist ivuxolimab in advanced cancers. Some background on the complete study: Ivuxolimab, which targeted the costimulatory receptor OX40 (CD134), was an agonistic, fully human IgG2 monoclonal antibody. Intravenous ivuxolimab was administered to patients every 2 weeks at six dose levels: 0.01, 0.1, 0.3, 1.5, 3 and 10 mg/kg. Of the roughly 51 patients in dose escalation, 19 had hepatocellular carcinoma, roughly 15 had melanoma, 9 had renal cell carcinoma and 9 had head and neck cancer. A male proportion of roughly 80% and a mean age of about 60 years, ranging from about 23 to 79, were recorded for the dose-escalation cohort. Prior anti-PD-1, anti-PD-L1 or anti-CTLA-4 therapy was permitted, and 40% of dose-escalation patients had received checkpoint inhibitors. Partial responses were achieved by three dose-escalation patients, of whom one had hepatocellular carcinoma and two had cutaneous melanoma. Peripheral TCRbeta sequencing aimed to test whether ivuxolimab altered TCR sequence diversity and caused clonal T-cell expansion. The paper covers the monotherapy dose-escalation part of the phase I ivuxolimab trial, which included N ≈ 50 patients.

Regarding this clone: No antigen is known for it. No per-base quality is available; no much larger clone lies one base away.

The paper's findings and limits, for the study overall: At doses from 0.1 to 3.0 mg/kg, clonal expansion was seen in both CD4+ and CD8+ blood T cells between baseline and week 6. Low levels of normalized T-cell clonal expansion were also seen in some nonresponding patients. After ivuxolimab, more expanded clones were found on average in CD8+ T cells than in CD4+ T cells. Antigen specificity was not determined for the clonally expanded peripheral T cells. In the 0.1-3.0 mg/kg groups, partial responders were among the patients with the lowest normalized peripheral clonal expansion, particularly in CD8+ T cells.

Patients with autoimmune disease history or receiving systemic immunosuppression were excluded from the trial. Peripheral blood for TCR sequencing was collected from all dose cohorts at baseline, on cycle 4 day 1, and on cycle 7 day 1. The samples were drawn from a first-in-human, open-label, multicenter phase I dose-escalation trial of ivuxolimab. Adults with locally advanced or metastatic melanoma, renal cell, hepatocellular, or head and neck squamous cell carcinoma were enrolled in the trial. CD4+ and CD8+ T cells were sorted separately from peripheral blood before TCR sequencing. Genomic DNA was extracted from sorted cells for sequencing of the TCRbeta CDR3 region. TCRbeta CDR3 regions were sequenced using the immunoSEQ Assay. Here the immuneACCESS table is served through TCRdb, limited to in-frame sequences with V and J called. Missing clones are a known gap in these copies; in checked studies unresolved V genes cover under half, and the rest lacks a known reason. Present in this sample are roughly 60,000 clones, over 75% of which were seen just once. The top ten hold roughly 1.9% of the sample.

This TCR derives from an adult with an advanced solid tumor such as melanoma, head and neck, liver or kidney cancer. This specimen consisted of CD4+ or CD8+ T cells sorted from blood, obtained in a trial of the OX40 agonist ivuxolimab.

The DNA reads TGTGCCATCAGTGATCAAGCTCTCTCAGCCAAAAACATTCAGTACTTC. This yields the protein CAISDQALSAKNIQYF. The chain is encoded by TRBV10-3 joined to TRBJ2-4; the D segment cannot be called with confidence. V is cut by 3 bases and J by 0 bases, and the space between the germline ends is 12 bases. The germline V gene sets CDR1 to ENHRY and CDR2 to SYGVKD. Reading from cysteine to phenylalanine, the CDR3 counts 16 amino acids. Only CDR3 DNA is held: 48 bases, read in frame from base 1.